Listed below are T cell receptor beta chains from one sample, sequenced in a study of OX40 agonist ivuxolimab in advanced cancers. The protocol was immunoSEQ multiplex PCR, while the TCRdb copy is restricted to in-frame clones and leaves out a portion. The sample consists of tens of thousands of clones, roughly 86% of them appearing once. Sequences were derived from CD4+ or CD8+ T cells sorted from blood, sampled in a trial of the OX40 agonist ivuxolimab. These receptors originate from an adult with an advanced solid tumor such as melanoma, head and neck, liver or kidney cancer. Each CDR3 is given with its conserved first and last residue. D genes are given only for firm matches. Not every row has a clone size; where given, it reads once, few, many or a size class.

TRBJ2-5,-,-,TRBV7-6,CASSLQEGLETQYF,TGTGCCAGCAGCCTACAGGAAGGTTTGGAGACCCAGTACTTC
TRBJ1-3,-,-,TRBV7-2,CASSLVGVPQSGNTIYF,TGTGCCAGCAGCTTAGTGGGAGTTCCTCAATCTGGAAACACCATATATTTT
TRBJ2-1,once,-,TRBV28,CASSLTQGMILKQFF,TGTGCCAGCAGTTTAACCCAGGGGATGATCCTAAAGCAGTTCTTC
TRBJ1-1,-,-,TRBV19,CASSTTGNTEAFF,TGTGCCAGTAGTACCACAGGGAACACTGAAGCTTTCTTT
TRBJ2-1,-,-,TRBV7-3,CASSPQGGVGVFSEQFF,TGTGCCAGCAGCCCTCAAGGCGGGGTGGGAGTATTTAGTGAGCAGTTCTTC
TRBJ2-2,-,TRBD2,TRBV7-7,CASSEGGPGELFF,TGTGCCAGCAGCGAGGGAGGGCCCGGGGAGCTGTTTTTT
TRBJ2-5,-,-,TRBV7-2,CASSLDTGQETQYF,TGTGCCAGCAGCTTAGACACAGGTCAAGAGACCCAGTACTTC
TRBJ2-5,-,-,TRBV5-8,CASSPGKGPQETQYF,TGTGCCAGCAGCCCGGGGAAAGGTCCGCAAGAGACCCAGTACTTC
TRBJ2-7,-,-,TRBV28,CASSWLKSGLSYEQYF,TGTGCCAGCAGTTGGCTGAAGTCGGGGCTCTCCTACGAGCAGTACTTC
TRBJ2-7,-,TRBD2,TRBV7-2,CASSHTSGSYEQYF,TGTGCCAGCAGCCACACTAGCGGCTCCTACGAGCAGTACTTC
TRBJ2-5,-,TRBD2,TRBV9,CASSVATSGYQETQYF,TGTGCCAGCAGCGTAGCTACTAGCGGGTATCAAGAGACCCAGTACTTC
TRBJ1-2,medium-sized,-,TRBV6-1,CASSEEGRGVAGYTF,TGTGCCAGCAGTGAAGAAGGGAGGGGAGTAGCTGGCTACACCTTC
TRBJ2-5,-,-,TRBV2,CASVGGGTGVQETQYF,TGTGCCAGCGTTGGGGGAGGAACAGGGGTCCAAGAGACCCAGTACTTC
TRBJ2-5,-,TRBD1,TRBV6-1,CASTPDRETQYF,TGTGCCAGCACCCCGGACAGGGAGACCCAGTACTTC
TRBJ2-2,-,TRBD1,TRBV10-3,CAITQNPQGAKNTGELFF,TGTGCCATCACCCAAAATCCACAGGGGGCAAAGAACACCGGGGAGCTGTTTTTT
TRBJ2-1,-,-,TRBV18,CASSPPSVATEQFF,TGTGCCAGCTCACCACCCTCTGTGGCCACTGAGCAGTTCTTC
TRBJ1-5,-,-,TRBV7-2,CASSLVVGAGQPQHF,TGTGCCAGCAGCTTAGTTGTGGGCGCCGGGCAGCCCCAGCATTTT
TRBJ2-1,-,-,TRBV27,CASSFPGINEQFF,TGTGCCAGCAGTTTCCCCGGGATAAATGAGCAGTTCTTC